The 7 T cell receptor beta chains below all came from one sample that was sequenced in a study of monozygotic twins with inflammatory bowel disease. TCRdb re-analyzed the 5' RACE reads; it lists each CDR3 protein once, without DNA. The data include hundreds of thousands of distinct CDR3 sequences; the top ten clones carry 2.4%. Sequencing was performed on blood. Receptor source: a human donor with ulcerative colitis or Crohn's disease, or a healthy co-twin of an affected twin (not recorded which).

The chain is built from TRBV20-1 and TRBJ2-2; TCRdb's D call, TRBD1, is unchecked because there is no DNA. CDR1 is DFQATT, CDR2 SNEGSKA, per germline (reference sequence). This CDR3 region has 15 residues. CDR3 residues: CSAQDSDANTGELFF.

The V gene is TRBV5-1, the J gene TRBJ2-5; the D call of TRBD1 rests on TCRdb alone, since no DNA is present to check it. CDR3 length: 16 residues. Germline V lookup: CDR1 SGHRS, CDR2 YFSETQ. The CDR3 protein is CASSWGAGRAQETQYF.

Here the CDR3 reads CASTSSGGTQTQYF. The genes are TRBV7-9 and TRBJ2-5; TCRdb calls TRBD2, which cannot be checked without DNA. In germline, CDR1 is SEHNR, CDR2 FQNEAQ (reference sequence). The CDR3 has 14 residues.

The chain joins TRBV20-1 to TRBJ2-1; TCRdb's D gene call, TRBD2, goes unchecked for lack of DNA. The CDR3 totals 14 residues. Germline CDR1 DFQATT, CDR2 SNEGSKA (reference sequence). The CDR3 is CSARKRANDYEQFF.

V and J are TRBV4-1 and TRBJ2-3; the TCRdb D gene call, TRBD2, has no DNA to confirm it. The CDR3 is made up of 18 amino acids. The germline V gene encodes CDR1 MGHRA and CDR2 YSYEKL. CDR3 protein: CASSQDEPLAGGLGTQYF.

The rearrangement joins TRBV6-5 to TRBJ2-3; lacking DNA, the TRBD2 call made by TCRdb goes unchecked. Germline V gene data show CDR1 as MNHEY and CDR2 as SVGAGI. The CDR3 runs 17 residues. The CDR3 protein is CASSYSSSGGPTDTQYF.

This sequence joins TRBV9 and TRBJ2-7; the D call of TRBD1 rests on TCRdb alone, since no DNA is present to check it. Germline loops: CDR1 SGDLS, CDR2 YYNGEE. The CDR3 runs to 15 residues. CDR3 residues: CASSVVDRAPYEQYF.